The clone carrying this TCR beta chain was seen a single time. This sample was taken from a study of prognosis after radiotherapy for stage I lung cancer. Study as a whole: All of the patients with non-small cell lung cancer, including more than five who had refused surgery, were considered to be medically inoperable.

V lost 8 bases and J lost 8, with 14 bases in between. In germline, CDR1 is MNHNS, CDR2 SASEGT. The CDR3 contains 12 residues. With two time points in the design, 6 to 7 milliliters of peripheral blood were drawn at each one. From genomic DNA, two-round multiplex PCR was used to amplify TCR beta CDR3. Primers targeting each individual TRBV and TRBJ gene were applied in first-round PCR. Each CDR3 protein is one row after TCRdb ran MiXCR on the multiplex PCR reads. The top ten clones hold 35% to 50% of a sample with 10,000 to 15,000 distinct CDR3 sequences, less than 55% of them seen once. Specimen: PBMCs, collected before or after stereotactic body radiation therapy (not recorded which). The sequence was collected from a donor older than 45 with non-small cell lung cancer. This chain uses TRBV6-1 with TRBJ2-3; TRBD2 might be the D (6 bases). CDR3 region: CASGWVGGTQYF. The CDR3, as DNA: TGTGCCAGCGGGTGGGTGGGGGGTACGCAGTATTTT.